Listed below are T cell receptor beta chains from one sample, sequenced in a study of blood T cell repertoires in COVID-19. Sequencing was performed with immunoSEQ multiplex PCR; in TCRdb, only in-frame clones are kept and a portion is missing. Counted here are roughly 260,000 clones, around 82% occurring once; the ten biggest clones make up under 5.5%. Sequencing used peripheral blood. These receptors all come from an elderly woman with active or convalescent COVID-19. The CDR3 runs from the conserved cysteine through the conserved F or W. A D gene is named only where the DNA matches it firmly. Size is omitted from some rows. Given values are once, few, many or a class for expanded clones.

TRBJ1-6,-,-,TRBV7-2,CASSLRRDSPLHF,TGTGCCAGCAGCTTACGGCGGGATTCACCCCTCCACTTT
TRBJ2-7,few,-,TRBV4-2,CASSQGGLSYEQYF,TGTGCCAGCAGCCAAGGAGGGCTCTCCTACGAGCAGTACTTC
TRBJ1-1,once,TRBD1,TRBV5-1,CASSFLTGIGTEAFF,TGCGCCAGCAGCTTCTTGACAGGGATCGGCACTGAAGCTTTCTTT
TRBJ2-1,-,-,TRBV29-1,CSTTKSSYNEQFF,TGCAGCACTACAAAAAGCTCCTACAATGAGCAGTTCTTC
TRBJ2-2,once,TRBD1,TRBV6-4,CASSDRQGGNTGELFF,TGTGCCAGCAGTGACAGACAGGGGGGTAACACCGGGGAGCTGTTTTTT
TRBJ2-3,-,-,TRBV6-2/TRBV6-3,CASSYGGRVTQYF,TGTGCCAGCAGTTACGGAGGCCGTGTAACGCAGTATTTT
TRBJ1-1,-,-,TRBV7-8,CASSLLTSRVGAFF,TGTGCCAGCAGCCTACTTACCTCACGGGTAGGAGCTTTCTTT
TRBJ1-1,-,-,TRBV3-1/TRBV3-2,CASSQEWAQVPEAFF,TGTGCCAGCAGCCAAGAGTGGGCCCAGGTCCCTGAAGCTTTCTTT
TRBJ1-5,-,-,TRBV2,CASSDQGNQPQHF,TGTGCCAGCAGTGACCAGGGCAATCAGCCCCAGCATTTT
TRBJ2-7,-,TRBD2,TRBV3-1/TRBV3-2,CASSLSGRTLTYEQYF,TGTGCCAGCAGCCTGAGCGGGAGGACCTTAACCTACGAGCAGTACTTC
TRBJ2-2,-,TRBD1,TRBV5-4,CASSGGQGTGELFF,TGTGCCAGCAGCGGGGGACAGGGGACCGGGGAGCTGTTTTTT
TRBJ1-1,-,-,TRBV29-1,CSVVSARNTEAFF,TGCAGCGTTGTGTCAGCGAGGAACACTGAAGCTTTCTTT
TRBJ2-3,-,TRBD2,TRBV28,CATLAGAVDTQYF,TGTGCCACCCTAGCGGGAGCTGTAGATACGCAGTATTTT
TRBJ2-4,-,TRBD1,TRBV19,CASSTKGTGGNIQYF,TGTGCCAGTAGTACCAAAGGGACAGGGGGAAACATTCAGTACTTC
TRBJ2-2,-,-,TRBV4-2,CASSHQEGGGELFF,TGTGCCAGCAGCCATCAGGAGGGTGGCGGGGAGCTGTTTTTT
TRBJ2-7,-,TRBD1,TRBV5-1,CASSLAIDRVTYEQYF,TGCGCCAGCAGCTTGGCCATAGACAGGGTAACCTACGAGCAGTACTTC
TRBJ2-3,-,-,TRBV29-1,CSVVGGYRGSTDTQYF,TGCAGCGTTGTGGGGGGATACCGGGGAAGCACAGATACGCAGTATTTT
TRBJ1-4,-,-,TRBV2,CASSENPRVSKLFF,TGTGCCAGCAGTGAAAATCCTCGGGTGTCAAAACTGTTTTTT
TRBJ2-7,-,-,TRBV5-1,CASSFEQAYEQYF,TGCGCCAGCAGCTTCGAACAGGCCTACGAGCAGTACTTC
TRBJ1-1,-,TRBD1,TRBV5-1,CASRQQGARTEAFF,TGCGCCAGCAGACAACAGGGGGCGCGTACTGAAGCTTTCTTT
TRBJ2-1,-,-,TRBV5-1,CASHGGGANYNEQFF,TGCGCCAGCCATGGAGGAGGGGCTAACTACAATGAGCAGTTCTTC
TRBJ2-5,-,TRBD1,TRBV3-1/TRBV3-2,CASSFHGGRGFQETQYF,TGTGCCAGCAGTTTTCACGGAGGCAGGGGGTTCCAAGAGACCCAGTACTTC
TRBJ1-4,many,TRBD1,TRBV19,CASSTLGTATNEKLFF,TGTGCCAGTAGTACCTTAGGGACAGCAACTAATGAAAAACTGTTTTTT
TRBJ1-5,-,-,TRBV5-5,CASSGGAGNQPQHF,TGTGCCAGCAGCGGGGGCGCGGGCAATCAGCCCCAGCATTTT
TRBJ1-6,few,-,TRBV15,CATSRTPEGNSPLHF,TGTGCCACCAGCCGGACTCCCGAGGGAAATTCACCCCTCCACTTT
TRBJ2-3,-,-,TRBV18,CASSPMWATDTQYF,TGTGCCAGCTCCCCTATGTGGGCCACAGATACGCAGTATTTT
TRBJ2-2,-,-,TRBV12-3/TRBV12-4,CASSSVHGELFF,TGTGCCAGCAGTTCCGTACACGGGGAGCTGTTTTTT
TRBJ1-1,few,TRBD1,TRBV7-9,CASRLQGRGTEAFF,TGTGCCAGCAGACTACAGGGGAGAGGCACTGAAGCTTTCTTT
TRBJ2-1,few,TRBD2,TRBV25-1,CASSEAGGGWNEQFF,TGTGCCAGCAGTGAAGCGGGGGGCGGGTGGAATGAGCAGTTCTTC
TRBJ2-1,-,-,TRBV28,CASSTLGRQPYNEQFF,TGTGCCAGCAGTACCTTAGGGAGGCAGCCCTACAATGAGCAGTTCTTC
TRBJ2-7,-,-,TRBV29-1,CSVVHSSYEQYF,TGCAGCGTTGTACACAGCTCCTACGAGCAGTACTTC
TRBJ1-1,-,-,TRBV3-1/TRBV3-2,CASSRGTSVGAFF,TGTGCCAGCAGCCGAGGGACTTCAGTTGGAGCTTTCTTT
TRBJ2-7,-,TRBD1,TRBV27,CASIGQGDEQYF,TGTGCCAGCATAGGACAGGGGGACGAGCAGTACTTC
TRBJ1-2,-,-,TRBV6-1,CASSDNTGTYGYTF,TGTGCCAGCAGTGACAACACAGGCACTTATGGCTACACCTTC
TRBJ1-4,few,TRBD1,TRBV27,CASSLKGRGQINEKLFF,TGTGCCAGCAGTTTAAAGGGCAGGGGGCAGATTAATGAAAAACTGTTTTTT
TRBJ2-7,-,-,TRBV21-1,CASNTGSEQYF,TGTGCCAGCAACACAGGGAGTGAGCAGTACTTC
TRBJ1-4,-,-,TRBV18,CASSSGLGEKLFF,TGTGCCAGCTCATCAGGGTTAGGCGAAAAACTGTTTTTT
TRBJ1-3,-,-,TRBV9,CASSVATGGGWDGNTIYF,TGTGCCAGCAGCGTAGCAACCGGGGGGGGCTGGGATGGAAACACCATATATTTT
TRBJ2-1,-,-,TRBV15,CATSRDNLGAREQFF,TGTGCCACCAGCAGAGATAATCTGGGGGCGCGTGAGCAGTTCTTC
TRBJ2-1,-,-,TRBV7-8,CASSLRLEPYNEQFF,TGTGCCAGCAGCTTAAGGTTGGAGCCTTACAATGAGCAGTTCTTC
TRBJ2-7,-,TRBD1,TRBV7-8,CASSLVFGQGHEQYF,TGTGCCAGCAGCTTAGTGTTTGGACAGGGCCACGAGCAGTACTTC
TRBJ1-2,-,TRBD1,TRBV10-2,CASSELDGTGNYGYTF,TGCGCCAGCAGTGAGTTAGATGGGACAGGGAACTATGGCTACACCTTC
TRBJ2-6,-,-,TRBV27,CASGLLRGGSTSGANVLTF,TGTGCCAGCGGCCTCCTTAGGGGGGGGTCCACATCTGGGGCCAACGTCCTGACTTTC